Presented here are 27 T cell receptor beta chains from one specimen sequenced in a study of OX40 agonist ivuxolimab in advanced cancers. Assay used: immunoSEQ multiplex PCR; TCRdb lists only in-frame clones, some missing. This table has 40,000 to 50,000 clones, about four fifths appearing once. This specimen consisted of CD4+ or CD8+ T cells sorted from blood, obtained in a trial of the OX40 agonist ivuxolimab. These receptors were collected from an adult with an advanced solid tumor such as melanoma, head and neck, liver or kidney cancer.

By share, this clone ranks as medium-sized (0.01 to 0.1%). V is TRBV14 and J is TRBJ2-7; the D call may be TRBD1 or TRBD2 (6 bases each). The germline V gene encodes CDR1 SGHDN and CDR2 FVKESK. The CDR3 extends over 16 amino acids. With 4 bases removed from V and 5 bases from J, the gap between germline ends came to 21 bases. The DNA for the CDR3 is TGTGCCAGCAGCCTCGGCCCCGGGGGCGCGTTCCACGAGCAGTACTTC. It is translated as CASSLGPGGAFHEQYF.

This chain links TRBV11-2 with TRBJ2-1; 11 nucleotides agree with TRBD2. The CDR3 runs 15 residues. V was clipped by 5 bases and J by 7 bases; unmatched bases: 7. Germline V gene sequence: CDR1 SGHAT, CDR2 FQNNGV. CDR3 protein: CASSRTSGSWNEQFF. CDR3 in DNA: TGTGCCAGCAGCCGCACTAGCGGGAGTTGGAATGAGCAGTTCTTC.

The gene calls are TRBV20-1 and TRBJ2-5; D not resolved. The germline CDR1 and CDR2 sequences are DFQATT and SNEGSKA (reference sequence). The CDR3 contains 11 residues. V was shortened by 0 bases and J by 5 bases, with 4 bases between the two germline ends. The CDR3 here is CSARDYETQYF. In DNA form, the CDR3 reads TGCAGTGCTAGAGATTACGAGACCCAGTACTTC.

There are a few counts of this clone. The chain combines TRBV19 with TRBJ2-7; D perhaps matches TRBD1 (5 bases). The CDR3 runs to 14 residues. CDR1 and CDR2 from the germline V gene are LNHDA and SQIVND (reference sequence). V dropped 3 bases and J dropped 5 bases, with 14 bases sitting between them. The CDR3 is CASSIGQGYHEQYF. CDR3 sequence (DNA): TGTGCCAGTAGTATCGGGCAGGGTTACCACGAGCAGTACTTC.

The chain carries TRBV6-5 and TRBJ2-2, with D perhaps being TRBD1 or TRBD2 (5 bases each). The germline CDR1 and CDR2 sequences are MNHEY and SVGAGI. V lost 8 bases and J 6 bases, leaving 13 bases between the germline ends. The CDR3 runs to 13 residues. The CDR3 bases are TGTGCCAGCGAGGGACCTGGTCCCGGGGAGCTGTTTTTT. It yields the protein CASEGPGPGELFF.

This clone was observed a handful of times. The J gene is TRBJ2-7, the V gene TRBV7-2; D remains ambiguous. The V end was cut by 5 bases, the J end by 10 bases, with 12 bases between. Germline values: CDR1 SGHTA, CDR2 FQGNSA. The CDR3 is 11 amino acids. The CDR3 DNA follows: TGTGCCAGCAGCAACACCGGGTCCCAGTACTTC. Residues: CASSNTGSQYF.

The chain is built from TRBV7-9 and TRBJ1-1; a possible D gene is TRBD1 (5 bases). In germline, CDR1 is SEHNR, CDR2 FQNEAQ (reference sequence). Trimming left V 9 bases short and J 1 base short, with 15 bases between. The CDR3 totals 14 residues. The CDR3 here is CASFKDQGNTEAFF. The DNA of the CDR3 is TGTGCCAGTTTCAAGGACCAGGGGAACACTGAAGCTTTCTTT.

V is TRBV28 and J is TRBJ2-1; the match to TRBD1 covers 7 bases. The CDR3 totals 13 residues. The junction had 5 bases not matched to a gene; V was cut back by 8 bases and J by 4 bases. Germline lookup yields CDR1 MDHEN and CDR2 SYDVKM. CDR3 region: CASHGTVYNEQFF. The CDR3 DNA is TGTGCCAGCCATGGGACAGTATACAATGAGCAGTTCTTC.

This clone appeared many times. The genes are TRBV2 and TRBJ1-2; a weak D match, TRBD1 (5 bases). The V end was cut by 0 bases, the J end by 2 bases, with 7 bases between. This CDR3 has 14 residues. The germline V gene encodes CDR1 SNHLY and CDR2 FYNNEI. The CDR3 loop is CASSEAGLNYGYTF. Here the CDR3 DNA reads TGTGCCAGCAGTGAAGCGGGACTGAACTATGGCTACACCTTC. The variable domain in full, with the rest retrieved from reference TRBV2 and TRBJ1-2, is EPEVTQTPSHQVTQMGQEVILRCVPISNHLYFYWYRQILGQKVEFLVSFYNNEISEKSEIFDDQFSVERPDGSNFTLKIRSTKLEDSAMYFCASSEAGLNYGYTFGSGTRLTVV.

This clone was recorded only once. This rearrangement joins TRBV5-1 to TRBJ2-3; 8 nucleotides align to TRBD2. The CDR3 runs to 14 residues. The J segment lost 5 bases and the V segment lost 4 bases, leaving 6 bases of the junction unmatched. Germline V gene lookup returns CDR1 SGHRS and CDR2 YFSETQ. In nucleotides, the CDR3 is TGCGCCAGCAGCCCCGGGAGGGTCGAAGATACGCAGTATTTT. Its translation: CASSPGRVEDTQYF.

The chain has TRBV6-5 and TRBJ1-2; D unresolved. CDR1 is MNHEY and CDR2 is SVGAGI in the germline V gene. This CDR3 spans 14 amino acids. V was pared by 0 bases and J by 7 bases, with 12 bases between. The CDR3 protein is CASSYSQAARGYTF. In DNA form, the CDR3 reads TGTGCCAGCAGTTACTCCCAGGCAGCCCGTGGCTACACCTTC.

J is TRBJ2-5 and V is TRBV15; 8 nucleotides match TRBD2. Germline-derived CDR1 and CDR2 are LNHNV and YYDKDF (reference sequence). The CDR3 runs 17 residues. V trimming: 2 bases; J trimming: 0 bases; junction bases outside the gene matches: 8. CDR3 sequence: CATSRPQGGGYQETQYF. Here the CDR3 DNA reads TGTGCCACCAGCAGACCCCAAGGCGGGGGGTACCAAGAGACCCAGTACTTC.

This sequence joins TRBV7-2 and TRBJ1-2, with TRBD1 as a possible D gene (5 bases). This CDR3 contains 14 residues. CDR1 SGHTA and CDR2 FQGNSA come from the germline V gene. Trimming shortened V by 1 base and J by 7 bases, and 13 bases separated the two germline ends. CDR3 sequence reads: CASSLGSGTGGYTF. In DNA, the CDR3 is TGTGCCAGCAGCTTAGGCTCAGGGACCGGTGGCTACACCTTC.

The chain's CDR3 is CACVGVNGNTIYF. For the CDR3, the DNA is TGTGCCTGCGTCGGGGTTAACGGAAACACCATATATTTT. The rearrangement links TRBV30 to TRBJ1-3, with unresolved D. Germline V gene sequence: CDR1 GTSNPN, CDR2 SVGIG (reference sequence). V lost 6 bases, J lost 4 bases, and 13 bases lay in between. The CDR3 is made up of 13 amino acids.

The chain is built from TRBV7-2 and TRBJ2-5, with 12 positions matching TRBD2. Losses at the gene ends were 2 bases for V and 4 bases for J; bases not matched to a gene: 8. CDR3 length: 17 amino acids. CDR1 is SGHTA and CDR2 is FQGNSA in the germline V gene. The CDR3 loop reads CASSLSPPGLAGETQYF. CDR3 coding DNA: TGTGCCAGCAGCTTAAGCCCCCCGGGACTAGCGGGAGAGACCCAGTACTTC.

This clone has a handful of counts. The V gene is TRBV5-1, the J gene TRBJ1-1; the D is unclear. Per germline, CDR1 SGHRS and CDR2 YFSETQ. V was clipped by 0 bases and J by 1 base, with 7 bases between them. The CDR3 runs 14 residues. CDR3: CASSLAARNTEAFF. DNA for the CDR3: TGCGCCAGCAGCTTGGCGGCGCGGAACACTGAAGCTTTCTTT.

The V gene is TRBV29-1, the J gene TRBJ2-7; TRBD2 agrees at 9 bases. CDR3 length: 15 residues. V lost 6 bases and J lost 0; bases outside the gene matches: 9. Germline loops: CDR1 SQVTM, CDR2 ANQGSEA. The CDR3 here is CSVRAGLALSYEQYF. CDR3 DNA sequence: TGCAGCGTCCGTGCCGGACTAGCGCTCTCCTACGAGCAGTACTTC.

This clone was counted a few times. This specimen includes other DNA sequences encoding the same CDR3. This chain joins TRBV15 and TRBJ2-2; D might be TRBD2 (6 bases). CDR3 size: 14 residues. Trimming took 4 bases from V and 5 from J, leaving 11 bases between them. Germline V gene sequence: CDR1 LNHNV, CDR2 YYDKDF (reference sequence). CDR3 DNA: TGTGCCACCAGCACCCTGGGGGGTACCGGGGAGCTGTTTTTT. Translated, it gives CATSTLGGTGELFF.

There are a few counts of this clone. The V gene is TRBV7-8, the J gene TRBJ2-3; tentative D call: TRBD1 (5 bases). Germline V gene data show CDR1 as SGHVS and CDR2 as FQNEAQ. V lost 5 bases and J 5 bases, leaving 11 bases between the germline ends. This CDR3 is 13 amino acids long. The CDR3 spells CASSHGAGDTQYF. Written as DNA, the CDR3 is TGTGCCAGCAGCCATGGGGCCGGAGATACGCAGTATTTT.

This clone is a singleton in its sample. The rearrangement joins TRBV27 to TRBJ1-2, with D possibly matching TRBD1 (6 bases). The CDR3 runs to 17 residues. Germline assignment: CDR1 MNHEY and CDR2 SMNVEV (reference sequence). The V end was cut by 0 bases, the J end by 4 bases, with 18 bases between. The CDR3 is CASSLSTSGGALYGYTF. The DNA for the CDR3 is TGTGCCAGCAGTTTATCGACTAGTGGGGGCGCGCTCTATGGCTACACCTTC.

This chain connects TRBV19 to TRBJ2-5, with TRBD1 identical over 9 bases. This CDR3 region has 16 residues. The V gene's germline CDR1 is LNHDA and CDR2 SQIVND (reference sequence). V dropped 6 bases and J dropped 1; count of bases not matched to a gene: 9. As DNA, the CDR3 is TGTGCCAGTAGCACACAGGGGGCGCCCCTCCAAGAGACCCAGTACTTC. As protein: CASSTQGAPLQETQYF.

The CDR3 DNA reads as TGTGCCAGCACCCGACAGGACATAAACTATGGCTACACCTTC. This translates into CASTRQDINYGYTF. The chain combines TRBV2 with TRBJ1-2, with D tentatively TRBD1 (6 bases). The CDR3 is 14 amino acids. Germline loops: CDR1 SNHLY, CDR2 FYNNEI. V lost 7 bases and J 2 bases, leaving 14 bases between the germline ends.

V and J are TRBV11-3 and TRBJ2-1, with 12 bases lining up with TRBD2. V shed 5 bases, J shed 9 bases, and the junction held 5 bases outside the gene matches. The CDR3 extends over 14 amino acids. The germline CDR1 and CDR2 sequences are SGHNT and YENEEA. CDR3 sequence reads: CASSVTSGRGEQFF. CDR3 sequence (DNA): TGTGCCAGCAGCGTGACTAGCGGGAGAGGTGAGCAGTTCTTC.

The table lists this clone with a count of one. The chain recombines TRBV6-5 with TRBJ2-2; 8 positions match TRBD2. Trimming removed 4 bases from V and 6 bases from J; junction bases left unmatched: 7. The CDR3 consists of 15 residues. Germline V lookup: CDR1 MNHEY, CDR2 SVGAGI. CDR3 sequence reads: CASSFAGGSAGELFF. CDR3 in DNA: TGTGCCAGCAGTTTCGCGGGGGGCTCCGCCGGGGAGCTGTTTTTT.

This clone was recorded a few times. The CDR3 protein is CASSQDMQGAVYGYTF. The DNA for the CDR3 is TGTGCCAGCAGCCAAGATATGCAGGGGGCGGTCTATGGCTACACCTTC. The rearrangement uses TRBV4-2 and TRBJ1-2; 8 bases line up with TRBD1. V shed 0 bases and J 4 bases; nucleotides not matched to a gene: 7. Looked up from germline, CDR1 is LGHNA and CDR2 is YNFKEQ. The CDR3 length is 16 residues.

This chain joins TRBV28 and TRBJ1-2; no reliable D call. V was trimmed by 6 bases and J by 8 bases, leaving 10 bases between them. The V gene's germline CDR1 is MDHEN and CDR2 SYDVKM. CDR3 length: 11 residues. This chain's CDR3 is CASSHQAGYTF. The CDR3, as DNA: TGTGCCAGCAGCCATCAAGCAGGCTACACCTTC.

A single count supports this clone. Here the CDR3 reads CASSRPGGRDYGYTF. CDR3 in DNA: TGTGCCAGCAGCAGACCGGGGGGGCGGGACTATGGCTACACCTTC. The rearrangement uses TRBV28 and TRBJ1-2, with TRBD1 as a possible D gene (6 bases). The V end was cut by 6 bases, the J end by 3 bases, with 17 bases between. The CDR3 length is 15 residues. CDR1 and CDR2 (germline): MDHEN, SYDVKM.